This T cell receptor beta chain was obtained from a study of T cells in Graves' hyperthyroidism and ophthalmopathy. Regarding the study as a whole: Blood shared most expanded thyroid clonotypes above 0.001. The model anticipated ophthalmopathy a median about six months pre-onset.

The investigators amplified TCR beta CDR3 regions from RNA transcripts. The TCR CDR3 was amplified in a first-round RT-PCR using the HTBI primer set. Each CDR3 protein is one row after TCRdb ran MiXCR on the multiplex PCR reads. The table records hundreds of thousands of distinct CDR3 sequences, about 25% of them present only once. Comment on this clonotype: Its antigen is not identified.

Trimming cost V 3 bases and J 8 bases, with 17 bases left between them. The V gene's germline CDR1 is SGHDN and CDR2 FVKESK. This CDR3 has 15 residues. Newly diagnosed hyperthyroidism patients aged 18 to 65 years had disease lasting under 2 months. The receptor was isolated from a man aged 50 to 60 with Graves' hyperthyroidism. The V and J genes are TRBV14 and TRBJ2-1; possibly TRBD1 or TRBD2 for D (5 bases each). Sample: blood. In DNA form, the CDR3 reads TGTGCCAGCAGCCAGTACCGAATCCAGGGACATGAGCAGTTCTTC. Protein product: CASSQYRIQGHEQFF. Full variable domain (remainder filled in from reference TRBV14 and TRBJ2-1): EAGVTQFPSHSVIEKGQTVTLRCDPISGHDNLYWYRRVMGKEIKFLLHFVKESKQDESGMPNNRFLAERTGGTYSTLKVQPAELEDSGVYFCASSQYRIQGHEQFFGPGTRLTVL.